Below are 11 T cell receptor beta chains sequenced from a single sample in a study of blood T cell repertoires in COVID-19. Sequencing was performed with immunoSEQ multiplex PCR; in TCRdb, only in-frame clones are kept and a portion is missing. The data show tens of thousands of clones, under 80% seen once. The sequencing input was peripheral blood. The source of these receptors is a human donor in a cohort sampled during active COVID-19.

The CDR3 DNA reads TGTGCCAGCAGCCAAGGCGCCCTTTACGAGCAGTACTTC. It specifies CASSQGALYEQYF. The chain carries TRBV3-1 (or the pseudogene TRBV3-2) and TRBJ2-7; D is undetermined. Trimming left V 1 base short and J 4 bases short, with 8 bases between. The CDR3 has 13 residues. Germline CDR1 reads LGHDT; CDR2 reads YNNKEL (reference sequence).

The V and J genes are TRBV5-1 and TRBJ1-1, with 7 bases identical to TRBD1. V trimming: 4 bases; J trimming: 7 bases; junction bases outside the gene matches: 10. CDR3 length: 14 residues. The germline V gene has CDR1 SGHRS and CDR2 YFSETQ. CDR3 in amino acids: CASSHGTAGGEAFF. CDR3 bases: TGCGCCAGCAGCCACGGGACAGCGGGTGGTGAAGCTTTCTTT.

In nucleotides, the CDR3 is TGTGCCTGGAGACAGGGTTATGGCTACACCTTC. Amino acid sequence: CAWRQGYGYTF. The chain carries TRBV30 and TRBJ1-2; D is perhaps TRBD1 (6 bases). V gave up 3 bases and J gave up 5 bases, with 7 bases separating them. This CDR3 has 11 amino acids. Germline CDR1 GTSNPN, CDR2 SVGIG (reference sequence).

In this sample, this clone turned up a few times. J is TRBJ2-7 and V is TRBV12-3 or TRBV12-4; D unclear. Deletions cut 4 bases from V and 11 bases from J, with 18 bases between. The CDR3 has 13 residues. The CDR3 here is CASSSFTGGAEYF. DNA for the CDR3: TGTGCCAGCAGTTCCTTTACGGGTGGTGCGGAGTACTTC.

The chain couples TRBV5-8 to TRBJ1-5; unclear D gene. The CDR3 is 17 residues long. V was pared by 1 base and J by 5 bases, with 19 bases between. Germline V gives CDR1 SGHTS, CDR2 YDEGEE. CDR3 amino acids: CASSLFLVAPSDQPQHF. CDR3 sequence (DNA): TGTGCCAGCAGCTTGTTTCTGGTGGCCCCAAGTGATCAGCCCCAGCATTTT.

This clone was found a few times. The chain carries TRBV30 and TRBJ2-7; D is perhaps TRBD1 (8 bases). The germline V gene has CDR1 GTSNPN and CDR2 SVGIG (reference sequence). The V end was cut by 0 bases, the J end by 3 bases, with 21 bases between. CDR3 length: 17 residues. The CDR3 nucleotides read TGTGCCTGGAGTGTACCGAGAACAGGGGGGGCCAACTACGAGCAGTACTTC. Translating gives CAWSVPRTGGANYEQYF.

CDR3 sequence: CASSETWGSSGNTIYF. The CDR3 DNA is TGTGCCAGCAGTGAAACCTGGGGCAGCTCTGGAAACACCATATATTTT. The chain uses TRBV6-1 and TRBJ1-3; possibly TRBD1 for D (5 bases). V lost 2 bases and J 0 bases, leaving 11 bases between the germline ends. The CDR3 is made up of 16 amino acids. The V gene's germline CDR1 is MNHNS and CDR2 SASEGT.

The rearrangement links TRBV2 to TRBJ1-1; D is unclear. Germline assignment: CDR1 SNHLY and CDR2 FYNNEI. CDR3 length equals 13 residues. V was cut by 7 bases and J by 0 bases, with 9 bases left in between. The CDR3 DNA reads TGTGCCAGCACTCGACTGTTGAACACTGAAGCTTTCTTT. Translated, it gives CASTRLLNTEAFF.

The chain links TRBV10-3 to TRBJ1-2; TRBD1 matches at 7 bases. The CDR3 spans 15 residues. The germline gives CDR1 ENHRY, CDR2 SYGVKD. The V and J ends lost 2 bases and 4 bases, in that order; junction bases with no gene match: 7. CDR3 amino acids: CAISETRQGPYGYTF. The CDR3 region has the DNA TGTGCCATCAGTGAGACCCGACAGGGCCCCTATGGCTACACCTTC.

This chain links TRBV3-1 (or the pseudogene TRBV3-2) with TRBJ2-5; TRBD2 aligns across 9 bases. There are 16 residues in the CDR3. Germline values: CDR1 LGHDT, CDR2 YNNKEL (reference sequence). Germline trimming cut 0 bases from V and 5 bases from J; bases unmatched to any gene: 7. CDR3 region: CASSQEGGGGVETQYF. The CDR3 DNA reads TGTGCCAGCAGCCAAGAAGGCGGGGGGGGTGTGGAGACCCAGTACTTC.

This clone has only a few counts. The chain has TRBV10-2 and TRBJ1-5, with TRBD1 identical over 7 bases. The CDR3 extends over 13 amino acids. V was clipped by 5 bases and J by 7 bases; unmatched bases: 5. CDR1 is WSHSY and CDR2 is SAAADI in the germline V gene. CDR3 in amino acids: CASSLQGSQPQHF. The DNA of the CDR3 is TGCGCCAGCAGTCTACAGGGGAGCCAGCCCCAGCATTTT.